The following is a TCR beta chain sequence with its context. Authors' analysis steps: Estimates of nucleated cell counts were drawn from the amplification of reference gene primers. Generated by immunoSEQ multiplex PCR, the TCRdb table keeps only in-frame clones and is missing some. V and J calls and clone size are those listed in that table; D and trimming were worked out from the DNA. The sample has roughly 350,000 clones; about 90% are singletons. The data originate from a study of blood T cell repertoires in COVID-19. Overall study context: The origin of the acute and convalescent COVID-19 samples was the United States, Italy and Spain.

Seattle's enrolled individuals joined amid active infection and were then monitored longitudinally. Sequenced input: peripheral blood. The TCR was taken from a woman aged 25 to 39 with COVID-19, enrolled during active disease.

This CDR3 is CASSLGSGPSTDTQYF. The DNA for the CDR3 is TGCGCCAGCAGCTTGGGTAGCGGGCCTAGCACAGATACGCAGTATTTT. The chain recombines TRBV5-1 with TRBJ2-3; TRBD2 matches 7 bases. The V gene end was trimmed by 0 bases and the J gene end by 0 bases; junction bases not matched to a gene: 4. Germline CDR1 SGHRS, CDR2 YFSETQ. This CDR3 comprises 16 residues.